One sample yielded the 18 T cell receptor beta chains listed below, sequenced in a study of T cell repertoires in cytomegalovirus infection. TCRdb recomputed calls from the reads with MiXCR, one row per CDR3 protein. The sample contains a few hundred thousand distinct CDR3 sequences, about 33% of which appear only once. Their antigens remain unidentified. The sequences come from cultured PBMCs, collected from culture after CMV antigen stimulation. These receptors were taken from a human donor in good health (CMV status not recorded). Some clones in this sample may be carry-over from other donors' samples.

A few counts support this clonotype. V is TRBV12-3 or TRBV12-4 and J is TRBJ1-1, with D unresolved. This CDR3 comprises 14 residues. V shed 7 bases and J shed 1 base, with 13 bases lying between them. Here the CDR3 DNA reads TGTGCCAGCACCAGAAGACGGACGAACACTGAAGCTTTCTTT. It specifies CASTRRRTNTEAFF.

This clonotype was found many times. The chain is built from TRBV11-3 and TRBJ2-1; 12 nucleotides agree with TRBD2. Germline V CDR1 and CDR2: SGHNT, YENEEA. The J segment lost 5 bases and the V segment lost 2 bases, leaving 4 bases of the junction unmatched. This CDR3 has 16 residues. Here the CDR3 DNA reads TGTGCCAGCAGCTTAACCGGGACTAGCGGGCACAATGAGCAGTTCTTC. This translates into CASSLTGTSGHNEQFF. Full variable domain (remainder filled in from reference TRBV11-3 and TRBJ2-1): EAGVVQSPRYKIIEKKQPVAFWCNPISGHNTLYWYLQNLGQGPELLIRYENEEAVDDSQLPKDRFSAERLKGVDSTLKIQPAELGDSAVYLCASSLTGTSGHNEQFFGPGTRLTVL.

This sequence joins TRBV12-5 and TRBJ1-3; D is perhaps TRBD1 (5 bases). Trimming cost V 3 bases and J 3 bases, with 12 bases left between them. Looked up from germline, CDR1 is LGHNT and CDR2 is FRNRAP. The CDR3 consists of 15 residues. CDR3 in DNA: TGTGCTAGTGGTTTAACCCAGGGTGTTGGAAACACCATATATTTT. Translating gives CASGLTQGVGNTIYF.

This clonotype turned up a few times. The chain uses TRBV28 and TRBJ2-7; 10 nucleotides agree with TRBD2. Germline V CDR1 and CDR2: MDHEN, SYDVKM. The V segment lost 1 base and the J segment 3 bases; nucleotides outside the gene matches: 15. This CDR3 comprises 19 residues. CDR3 in amino acids: CASSLLVLAGAFNFYEQYF. The CDR3 DNA reads TGTGCCAGCAGTTTATTAGTCCTAGCGGGAGCCTTTAACTTCTACGAGCAGTACTTC.

V gene TRBV5-1 combines with J gene TRBJ2-7, with TRBD2 as a possible D gene (6 bases). Germline CDR1 and CDR2: SGHRS and YFSETQ. This CDR3 has 14 residues. V was clipped by 1 base and J by 6 bases, with 14 bases between them. CDR3 sequence reads: CASSLLEGSGEQYF. DNA of the CDR3: TGCGCCAGCAGCTTGTTGGAGGGGTCGGGCGAGCAGTACTTC.

The V gene is TRBV7-8, the J gene TRBJ2-3, with a tentative D call TRBD2 (5 bases). The CDR3 is made up of 13 amino acids. CDR1 is SGHVS and CDR2 is FQNEAQ in the germline V gene. With 1 base removed from V and 14 bases from J, the gap between germline ends came to 16 bases. This CDR3 is CASSLEMGEVGYF. Written as DNA, the CDR3 is TGTGCCAGCAGCTTAGAAATGGGAGAGGTCGGGTATTTT.

This clonotype appeared a few times. The chain links TRBV27 to TRBJ1-2, with 8 bases that match TRBD1. Germline trimming cut 5 bases from V and 8 bases from J; bases unmatched to any gene: 10. Germline V gene data show CDR1 as MNHEY and CDR2 as SMNVEV (reference sequence). There are 14 residues in the CDR3. CDR3: CASSLGTGFGGYTF. The CDR3, as DNA: TGTGCCAGCAGTCTCGGGACAGGATTTGGAGGCTACACCTTC.

This clonotype has just a few counts. CDR3 protein: CATSRARGPTPNEQFF. CDR3 in DNA: TGTGCCACCAGCAGAGCCCGGGGTCCGACCCCCAATGAGCAGTTCTTC. The V gene is TRBV15, the J gene TRBJ2-1; D perhaps matches TRBD2 (5 bases). Trimming shortened V by 1 base and J by 6 bases, and 16 bases separated the two germline ends. The CDR3 spans 16 residues. CDR1 and CDR2 from the germline V gene are LNHNV and YYDKDF (reference sequence).

This clonotype was seen only a few times. The rearrangement links TRBV19 to TRBJ2-5; no definite D call. Germline-derived CDR1 and CDR2 are LNHDA and SQIVND (reference sequence). V was cut by 3 bases and J by 4 bases, with 9 bases left in between. CDR3 length: 13 amino acids. CDR3 sequence (DNA): TGTGCCAGTAGTATTGGGGTGTTAGAGACCCAGTACTTC. Translated, it gives CASSIGVLETQYF.

In this sample, this clonotype turned up a few times. V gene TRBV12-3 or TRBV12-4 combines with J gene TRBJ1-3; 9 bases line up with TRBD1. CDR3 size: 16 residues. With V trimmed by 5 bases and J by 4 bases, 9 bases remained unmatched. The CDR3 spells CASSTLTGTGGNTIYF. The DNA for the CDR3 is TGTGCCAGCAGTACATTAACCGGGACAGGGGGAAACACCATATATTTT.

This clonotype was observed a handful of times. This chain links TRBV6-5 with TRBJ2-1, with D unresolved. The CDR3 has 14 amino acids. V lost 0 bases and J lost 5, with 8 bases in between. Germline V gene sequence: CDR1 MNHEY, CDR2 SVGAGI. The CDR3 protein is CASSYSMSNNEQFF. CDR3 in DNA: TGTGCCAGCAGTTACTCGATGTCTAACAATGAGCAGTTCTTC.

The V gene is TRBV7-6, the J gene TRBJ2-1, with TRBD2 matching over 11 bases. The CDR3 is made up of 15 amino acids. The germline V gene has CDR1 SGHVS and CDR2 FNYEAQ. Unmatched junction bases numbered 4, after V lost 3 bases and J lost 6 bases. The CDR3 region has the DNA TGTGCCAGCAGCTTGGGACTAGCGGCAATCAATGAGCAGTTCTTC. The encoded protein is CASSLGLAAINEQFF.

This clonotype has a handful of counts. The chain links TRBV18 to TRBJ2-3, with 7 bases identical to TRBD2. The germline gives CDR1 KGHSH, CDR2 LQKENI. This CDR3 region has 15 residues. V gave up 3 bases and J gave up 6 bases; unmatched junction bases: 9. The CDR3 spells CASSPNGRSEDTQYF. The CDR3 DNA reads as TGTGCCAGCTCACCGAACGGGAGGTCGGAGGATACGCAGTATTTT.

This clonotype was counted between two and nine times. The chain combines TRBV29-1 with TRBJ2-4; D remains ambiguous. Germline V gives CDR1 SQVTM, CDR2 ANQGSEA. The CDR3 consists of 13 residues. V was trimmed by 4 bases and J by 1 base, leaving 8 bases between them. As DNA, the CDR3 is TGCAGCGTTGTCATGTGGGCCAAAAACATTCAGTACTTC. Protein sequence: CSVVMWAKNIQYF. The variable domain in full, completed from reference TRBV29-1 and TRBJ2-4, reads SAVISQKPSRDICQRGTSLTIQCQVDSQVTMMFWYRQQPGQSLTLIATANQGSEATYESGFVIDKFPISRPNLTFSTLTVSNMSPEDSSIYLCSVVMWAKNIQYFGAGTRLSVL.

The chain links TRBV7-3 to TRBJ1-3; D uncertain. Germline CDR1 is SGHTA and CDR2 is FQGTGA. V lost 5 bases, J lost 2 bases, and 13 bases lay in between. The CDR3 covers 15 residues. The CDR3 DNA sequence: TGTGCCAGCAGCGCCGACGGAATCCCTGGAAACACCATATATTTT. It translates to CASSADGIPGNTIYF.

Many counts were recorded for this clonotype. This chain connects TRBV7-6 to TRBJ1-5, with D hard to call. CDR3 length: 14 residues. The V end was cut by 2 bases, the J end by 8 bases, with 13 bases between. Germline assignment: CDR1 SGHVS and CDR2 FNYEAQ. The CDR3 DNA reads TGTGCCAGCAGCTTATATCGTCAGACCGAGCCCCAGCATTTT. Its protein is CASSLYRQTEPQHF. Variable domain in full (rest from reference TRBV7-6 and TRBJ1-5): GAGVSQSPRYKVTKRGQDVALRCDPISGHVSLYWYRQALGQGPEFLTYFNYEAQQDKSGLPNDRFSAERPEGSISTLTIQRTEQRDSAMYRCASSLYRQTEPQHFGDGTRLSIL.

A few counts support this clonotype. This sequence joins TRBV7-2 and TRBJ2-1, with 7 nucleotides matching TRBD1. The J segment lost 2 bases and the V segment lost 0 bases, leaving 4 bases of the junction unmatched. CDR3 length: 16 amino acids. Germline CDR1 and CDR2: SGHTA and FQGNSA. For the CDR3, the DNA is TGTGCCAGCAGCTTAGCGCAAGACAGGGCCTACAATGAGCAGTTCTTC. Translating gives CASSLAQDRAYNEQFF.

The genes are TRBV28 and TRBJ1-1, with D perhaps TRBD1 (5 bases). Trimming stripped 2 bases from V and 0 bases from J, with 10 bases between. This CDR3 comprises 15 residues. Looked up from germline, CDR1 is MDHEN and CDR2 is SYDVKM. DNA for the CDR3: TGTGCCAGCAGTTTACAGGGACCTATGAACACTGAAGCTTTCTTT. It is translated as CASSLQGPMNTEAFF.